This T cell receptor (beta chain) originates from a study of blood T cell repertoires in COVID-19. Across the study: The cDNA or gDNA used as material had been derived from T cells, B-cell-depleted T cells, or PBMCs.

Ages ranged from roughly 18 to 100 years, with residence in about two dozen US areas. Clones were read by immunoSEQ multiplex PCR, and TCRdb kept only the in-frame ones, dropping some. The data hold approximately 190,000 clones, with 80% to 85% observed a single time. This CDR3 is 15 amino acids long. After removal of 0 bases from V and 6 bases from J, the junction contained 1 base not matched to a gene. Germline V gives CDR1 PRHDT, CDR2 FYEKMQ (reference sequence). This clonotype originated in a man aged 40-49 years who had recovered from COVID-19. This sequence joins TRBV13 and TRBJ2-1; the match to TRBD2 covers 11 bases. Material for sequencing was PBMCs or T cells enriched from blood (not recorded which). The CDR3, as DNA: TGTGCCAGCAGCTTAGGTAGCGGGGGGGCCAATGAGCAGTTCTTC. It specifies CASSLGSGGANEQFF.